The 8 T cell receptor beta chains presented below share a single source sample, sequenced in a study of blood T cell repertoires in COVID-19. The protocol was immunoSEQ multiplex PCR, while the TCRdb copy is restricted to in-frame clones and leaves out a portion. The sample records approximately 53,000 clones, 81% being singletons. The sample consisted of peripheral blood. Receptors originate from a woman at least 80 years old with COVID-19, enrolled during active disease.

The chain recombines TRBV27 with TRBJ1-6; no clear D gene. Germline-derived CDR1 and CDR2 are MNHEY and SMNVEV (reference sequence). The CDR3 loop spans 14 amino acids. The V and J ends lost 3 bases and 4 bases respectively, with 7 bases between them. CDR3 sequence: CASSLREYNSPLHF. CDR3 sequence (DNA): TGTGCCAGCAGTTTGAGGGAATATAATTCACCCCTCCACTTT.

This clone is classed as medium-sized. The gene calls are TRBV6-5 and TRBJ2-1; D perhaps matches TRBD1 (5 bases). From germline, CDR1 is MNHEY and CDR2 SVGAGI. This CDR3 is 13 amino acids long. V lost 2 bases and J lost 10, with 12 bases in between. The CDR3 DNA follows: TGTGCCAGCAGTTACCCAGGGTCTCGGGAGCAGTTCTTC. This gives the protein CASSYPGSREQFF.

This clone appeared once. This chain joins TRBV30 and TRBJ2-5; 8 bases are shared with TRBD1. Trimming cost V 1 base and J 4 bases; bases outside gene matches: 8. The CDR3 covers 15 residues. Germline CDR1 and CDR2: GTSNPN and SVGIG (reference sequence). The CDR3 sequence: CAWSGGQGSGETQYF. The CDR3, as DNA: TGTGCCTGGAGTGGTGGACAGGGTTCGGGAGAGACCCAGTACTTC.

The chain recombines TRBV19 with TRBJ1-3; TRBD1 agrees at 10 bases. This CDR3 region has 17 residues. Per the germline V gene, CDR1 is LNHDA and CDR2 is SQIVND (reference sequence). With 5 bases clipped from V and 3 bases from J, the junction kept 10 bases outside the gene matches. The CDR3 nucleotides are TGTGCCAGTAGTCCATCGACAGGGGGCAACGTTGGAAACACCATATATTTT. Amino acid sequence: CASSPSTGGNVGNTIYF.

This clone has just one count. The gene calls are TRBV6-1 and TRBJ2-7, with 10 bases matching TRBD2. J lost 3 bases, V lost 5 bases, and 10 bases had no gene match. The CDR3 runs 16 residues. The V gene's germline CDR1 is MNHNS and CDR2 SASEGT. The CDR3: CASSQVPSGRSYEQYF. CDR3 nucleotide sequence: TGTGCCAGCAGTCAAGTTCCTAGCGGGAGAAGCTACGAGCAGTACTTC.

This CDR3 reads CASSLNSYNSPLHF. In DNA form, the CDR3 reads TGTGCCAGCAGCTTAAACAGTTATAATTCACCCCTCCACTTT. The chain is built from TRBV7-3 and TRBJ1-6, with D unresolved. Trimming removed 1 base from V and 4 bases from J, with 5 bases in between. Germline CDR1 and CDR2: SGHTA and FQGTGA. This CDR3 is 14 amino acids long.

The J gene is TRBJ2-5, the V gene TRBV18, with D possibly matching TRBD2 (6 bases). V dropped 6 bases and J dropped 4 bases, with 12 bases sitting between them. Germline V gene lookup returns CDR1 KGHSH and CDR2 LQKENI. The length of the CDR3 is 13 residues. CDR3 protein: CASSAGKPETQYF. CDR3 DNA: TGTGCCAGCTCTGCGGGGAAACCAGAGACCCAGTACTTC.

This sequence joins TRBV5-1 and TRBJ1-2; tentatively, D is TRBD1 (5 bases). Germline V gives CDR1 SGHRS, CDR2 YFSETQ. The CDR3 has 13 amino acids. The V and J ends lost 0 bases and 2 bases respectively, with 5 bases between them. CDR3 amino acids: CASSLAGNYGYTF. The DNA of the CDR3 is TGCGCCAGCAGCTTGGCAGGGAACTATGGCTACACCTTC.